The 25 T cell receptor beta chains presented below share a single source sample, sequenced in a study of blood T cell repertoires in COVID-19. The method was immunoSEQ multiplex PCR; TCRdb's version includes in-frame clones alone and lacks a portion of them. The sample lists over 40,000 clones, roughly 82% occurring once. The sample comprised peripheral blood. These receptors came from a human donor in a cohort sampled during active COVID-19.

The chain couples TRBV15 to TRBJ2-7; TRBD2 matches 16 bases. This CDR3 is built from 20 residues. After removal of 5 bases from V and 0 bases from J, the junction contained 13 bases not matched to a gene. Germline assignment: CDR1 LNHNV and CDR2 YYDKDF (reference sequence). CDR3 nucleotide sequence: TGTGCCACCAGCGTACCCCCGGGACTAGCGGGAGGGGGTAGCTCCTACGAGCAGTACTTC. This encodes CATSVPPGLAGGGSSYEQYF.

V is TRBV10-3 and J is TRBJ1-4; TRBD1 is a possible D gene (6 bases). Germline values: CDR1 ENHRY, CDR2 SYGVKD. V lost 3 bases, J lost 4 bases, and 12 bases lay in between. The CDR3 is 15 residues long. This CDR3 reads CAISDPGANNEKLFF. The CDR3, as DNA: TGTGCCATCAGTGACCCAGGGGCTAATAATGAAAAACTGTTTTTT.

The chain carries TRBV3-1 (or the pseudogene TRBV3-2) and TRBJ1-1; D might be TRBD1 (5 bases). V was shortened by 1 base and J by 3 bases, with 12 bases between the two germline ends. This CDR3 has 15 residues. From germline, CDR1 is LGHDT and CDR2 YNNKEL (reference sequence). CDR3 nucleotide sequence: TGTGCCAGCAGCCAAGGGGGCAGCTCCGACACTGAAGCTTTCTTT. Translating gives CASSQGGSSDTEAFF.

This clone has a single count. The J gene is TRBJ1-5, the V gene TRBV7-9; possible D gene TRBD1, 6 bases. The V end was cut by 5 bases, the J end by 7 bases, with 15 bases between. Per germline, CDR1 SEHNR and CDR2 FQNEAQ (reference sequence). The CDR3 extends over 14 amino acids. CDR3 DNA sequence: TGTGCCAGCAGCGAGGGGACACCGGGGCAGCCCCAGCATTTT. Protein: CASSEGTPGQPQHF.

The genes are TRBV7-8 and TRBJ1-1, with no clear D. In germline, CDR1 is SGHVS, CDR2 FQNEAQ. The germline V and J ends were trimmed by 1 base and 1 base, with 10 bases remaining between them. The CDR3 extends over 15 amino acids. The CDR3 sequence is CASSLVPGSNTEAFF. The CDR3 DNA reads as TGTGCCAGCAGCTTAGTACCGGGATCGAACACTGAAGCTTTCTTT. Full variable domain (remainder filled in from reference TRBV7-8 and TRBJ1-1): GAGVSQSPRYKVAKRGQDVALRCDPISGHVSLFWYQQALGQGPEFLTYFQNEAQLDKSGLPSDRFFAERPEGSVSTLKIQRTQQEDSAVYLCASSLVPGSNTEAFFGQGTRLTVV.

The CDR3 loop reads CASSPGGDGNEKLFF. The CDR3 coding sequence is TGTGCCAGCTCCCCCGGGGGGGACGGAAATGAAAAACTGTTTTTT. The gene calls are TRBV18 and TRBJ1-4; a weak D match, TRBD1 (5 bases). V lost 6 bases, J lost 5 bases, and 16 bases lay in between. The CDR3 sequence is 15 residues long. CDR1 is KGHSH, CDR2 LQKENI, per germline.

This chain uses TRBV6-5 with TRBJ1-1, with 9 bases fitting TRBD1. Unmatched junction bases numbered 9, after V lost 5 bases and J lost 5 bases. This CDR3 has 15 amino acids. Germline V gives CDR1 MNHEY, CDR2 SVGAGI. CDR3 loop: CASSLSGTGSTEAFF. In DNA, the CDR3 is TGTGCCAGCAGTCTCTCGGGGACAGGGAGTACTGAAGCTTTCTTT.

V and J are TRBV27 and TRBJ2-2; possible D gene TRBD2, 6 bases. CDR3 size: 13 residues. Germline V gives CDR1 MNHEY, CDR2 SMNVEV (reference sequence). V lost 3 bases, J lost 7 bases, and 9 bases lay in between. DNA for the CDR3: TGTGCCAGCAGTTTTGGGGGAGGCGGGGAGCTGTTTTTT. Translating it yields CASSFGGGGELFF.

The chain links TRBV7-2 to TRBJ2-2; 14 positions match TRBD2. CDR3 length equals 19 residues. The trim removed 5 bases at V and 3 bases at J, leaving 11 bases unmatched. Germline V gene sequence: CDR1 SGHTA, CDR2 FQGNSA. CDR3 region: CASSPRLAGGWGHTGELFF. Written as DNA, the CDR3 is TGTGCCAGCAGCCCCCGACTAGCGGGAGGGTGGGGCCACACCGGGGAGCTGTTTTTT.

The rearrangement joins TRBV7-2 to TRBJ2-7; the match to TRBD2 covers 14 bases. Germline CDR1 is SGHTA and CDR2 is FQGNSA. The CDR3 is made up of 17 amino acids. V shed 5 bases, J shed 7 bases, and the junction held 13 bases outside the gene matches. The CDR3: CASSPSEPGLAGEEQYF. The CDR3 DNA reads TGTGCCAGCAGCCCTTCCGAACCGGGACTAGCGGGAGAAGAGCAGTACTTC.

V is TRBV28 and J is TRBJ2-3; D is possibly TRBD2 (5 bases). The CDR3 covers 13 residues. V was clipped by 6 bases and J by 8 bases, with 15 bases between them. CDR1 is MDHEN, CDR2 SYDVKM, per germline. CDR3 nucleotides: TGTGCCAGCAGCCATCGGAGCCGGGGTACGCAGTATTTT. This codes for CASSHRSRGTQYF.

The chain uses TRBV24-1 and TRBJ2-2; 7 nucleotides agree with TRBD1. Trimming at V came to 6 bases and at J to 3 bases, leaving 9 bases not matched to a gene. The V gene's germline CDR1 is KGHDR and CDR2 SFDVKD. This CDR3 contains 16 residues. The CDR3 sequence: CATSSRQGQYTGELFF. The CDR3, as DNA: TGTGCCACCAGTTCTAGACAGGGACAATACACCGGGGAGCTGTTTTTT.

This clone was observed a handful of times. The chain has TRBV23-1 and TRBJ2-7, with TRBD1 as a possible D gene (6 bases). TRBV23-1 is sorted into the ORF group, with uncertain function. Trimming cost V 4 bases and J 2 bases, with 18 bases left between them. The CDR3 has 16 residues. CDR3: CASSLAGDIWTYEQYF. As DNA, the CDR3 is TGCGCCAGCAGTCTGGCAGGGGACATTTGGACCTACGAGCAGTACTTC.

The V call is TRBV23-1, the J call TRBJ1-2; no definite D call. TRBV23-1 is an open reading frame whose function is uncertain. The CDR3 is 13 residues long. The ends were cut back, 2 bases at V and 13 bases at J, with 17 bases in the middle. CDR3 sequence: CASSQALPGISTF. CDR3 nucleotide sequence: TGCGCCAGCAGTCAAGCTCTCCCGGGTATAAGCACCTTC.

The chain combines TRBV2 with TRBJ1-2; TRBD1 might be the D (5 bases). V dropped 5 bases and J dropped 2 bases, with 9 bases sitting between them. The CDR3 length is 13 residues. The germline gives CDR1 SNHLY, CDR2 FYNNEI. The CDR3 is CASSPPGNYGYTF. The CDR3 DNA is TGTGCCAGCAGTCCCCCAGGGAACTATGGCTACACCTTC.

This clone appeared a few times. One end of the junction varies from germline; a read error may be responsible. CDR3 DNA sequence: TGTGCTAGCAGCTTAAGACAGGGTAACACCGGGGAGCTGTTTTTT. Translation gives CASSLRQGNTGELFF. The chain is built from TRBV7-7 and TRBJ2-2; TRBD1 agrees at 7 bases. There are 15 residues in the CDR3. Per germline, CDR1 SSHAT and CDR2 FNYEAQ (reference sequence).

The chain carries TRBV5-1 and TRBJ2-2; 7 bases fit TRBD2. The V gene's germline CDR1 is SGHRS and CDR2 YFSETQ. V was clipped by 4 bases and J by 8 bases; unmatched bases: 2. The CDR3 loop spans 12 amino acids. This CDR3 is CASSRGVGELFF. For the CDR3, the DNA is TGCGCCAGCAGCCGGGGGGTAGGGGAGCTGTTTTTT. Using reference TRBV5-1 and TRBJ2-2 for the parts outside the CDR3, the full variable domain is KAGVTQTPRYLIKTRGQQVTLSCSPISGHRSVSWYQQTPGQGLQFLFEYFSETQRNKGNFPGRFSGRQFSNSRSEMNVSTLELGDSALYLCASSRGVGELFFGEGSRLTVL.

The chain combines TRBV6-6 with TRBJ2-5; D may be TRBD2 (6 bases). This CDR3 region has 16 residues. The V gene's germline CDR1 is MNHNY and CDR2 SVGAGI (reference sequence). The germline V and J ends were trimmed by 10 bases and 2 bases, with 23 bases remaining between them. The CDR3 sequence is CATSNRAGSSQETQYF. The CDR3 DNA is TGTGCCACTTCGAACCGGGCGGGAAGCTCACAAGAGACCCAGTACTTC.

The chain couples TRBV5-5 to TRBJ2-1, with 8 bases that match TRBD1. With 2 bases clipped from V and 8 bases from J, the junction kept 9 bases outside the gene matches. CDR1 is SGHKS, CDR2 YYEKEE, per germline (reference sequence). The CDR3 spans 15 residues. The CDR3: CASSFGVTGVDEQFF. The DNA for the CDR3 is TGTGCCAGCAGCTTTGGTGTGACAGGGGTGGATGAGCAGTTCTTC. The full variable domain, completed using reference TRBV5-5 and TRBJ2-1, is DAGVTQSPTHLIKTRGQQVTLRCSPISGHKSVSWYQQVLGQGPQFIFQYYEKEERGRGNFPDRFSARQFPNYSSELNVNALLLGDSALYLCASSFGVTGVDEQFFGPGTRLTVL.

The chain is built from TRBV30 and TRBJ2-7, with D perhaps TRBD2 (5 bases). In germline, CDR1 is GTSNPN, CDR2 SVGIG (reference sequence). This CDR3 comprises 14 residues. Deletions cut 2 bases from V and 4 bases from J, with 15 bases between. For the CDR3, the DNA is TGTGCCTGGAGTATAGGTAGCGTAGCGTACGAGCAGTACTTC. Protein sequence: CAWSIGSVAYEQYF.

The chain combines TRBV5-4 with TRBJ2-5, with D perhaps TRBD2 (5 bases). Germline V lookup: CDR1 SGHNT, CDR2 YYREEE (reference sequence). The length of the CDR3 is 15 residues. The V end was cut by 1 base, the J end by 2 bases, with 12 bases between. The CDR3 sequence is CASSLWIGGQETQYF. The CDR3 DNA sequence: TGTGCCAGCAGCTTGTGGATCGGAGGTCAAGAGACCCAGTACTTC. The full variable domain, rest sourced from reference TRBV5-4 and TRBJ2-5, is ETGVTQSPTHLIKTRGQQVTLRCSSQSGHNTVSWYQQALGQGPQFIFQYYREEENGRGNFPPRFSGLQFPNYSSELNVNALELDDSALYLCASSLWIGGQETQYFGPGTRLLVL.

The chain links TRBV4-3 to TRBJ1-6, with 7 bases matching TRBD1. The V gene's germline CDR1 is LGHNA and CDR2 YSLEER. This CDR3 comprises 17 residues. V dropped 0 bases and J dropped 3; count of bases not matched to a gene: 5. For the CDR3, the DNA is TGCGCCAGCAGCCAAGAATATGGGACAGACTATAATTCACCCCTCCACTTT. Its protein is CASSQEYGTDYNSPLHF.

This clone was seen only a few times. The chain recombines TRBV11-3 with TRBJ2-5, with 8 bases lining up with TRBD1. Germline CDR1 and CDR2: SGHNT and YENEEA. V shed 5 bases, J shed 4 bases, and the junction held 0 bases outside the gene matches. The length of the CDR3 is 12 residues. The CDR3 loop reads CASSDRGETQYF. CDR3 bases: TGTGCCAGCAGCGACAGGGGAGAGACCCAGTACTTC.

The table lists this clone with a few counts. This rearrangement joins TRBV5-1 to TRBJ2-7; 13 bases line up with TRBD2. The CDR3 loop spans 14 amino acids. Trimming took 4 bases from V and 3 from J; bases not matched to a gene: 1. The germline gives CDR1 SGHRS, CDR2 YFSETQ. In nucleotides, the CDR3 is TGCGCCAGCAGCCGGACTAGCGGGAGCTACGAGCAGTACTTC. Its protein is CASSRTSGSYEQYF.

This clone showed up just a few times. The rearrangement uses TRBV18 and TRBJ2-3, with 8 bases identical to TRBD2. V trimming: 3 bases; J trimming: 0 bases; junction bases outside the gene matches: 2. The CDR3 sequence is 15 residues long. Germline-derived CDR1 and CDR2 are KGHSH and LQKENI. The CDR3 is CASSPGLASTDTQYF. The CDR3 coding sequence is TGTGCCAGCTCACCCGGACTAGCTAGCACAGATACGCAGTATTTT. The full variable domain, completed using reference TRBV18 and TRBJ2-3, is NAGVMQNPRHLVRRRGQEARLRCSPMKGHSHVYWYRQLPEEGLKFMVYLQKENIIDESGMPKERFSAEFPKEGPSILRIQQVVRGDSAAYFCASSPGLASTDTQYFGPGTRLTVL.